What follows are 24 T cell receptor beta chains derived from one specimen sequenced in a study of post-analysis software for immune sequencing data. Study-wide results and caveats: Elevated frequency relative to controls characterized roughly 5 TRBV segments in patients, TRBV5-6, TRBV5-1 and TRBV20-1 among them.

Built from TCR beta cDNA, the libraries had unique molecular identifiers in them. TCRdb fed the PCR reads into MiXCR, producing one record per CDR3 protein. The profile shows approximately 660,000 distinct CDR3 sequences, around 60% of them singletons. Antigen specificity for these receptors is unknown. Sequenced: blood. The receptors shown here come from a girl aged 2 to 10 with multiple sclerosis.

This sequence joins TRBV29-1 and TRBJ2-1, with 8 bases matching TRBD2. Looked up from germline, CDR1 is SQVTM and CDR2 is ANQGSEA. V lost 2 bases to trimming and J lost 8 bases; unmatched junction nucleotides: 8. The CDR3 consists of 14 residues. CDR3 DNA sequence: TGCAGCGTTGAAAGCGAGCGGGAGAGGTATGAGCAGTTCTTC. Its protein product is CSVESERERYEQFF.

The J gene is TRBJ1-6, the V gene TRBV20-1, with D maybe TRBD1 (5 bases). The CDR3 covers 13 residues. V gave up 6 bases and J gave up 6 bases, with 12 bases separating them. Per the germline V gene, CDR1 is DFQATT and CDR2 is SNEGSKA (reference sequence). CDR3 amino acids: CSASGGANSPLHF. The CDR3 coding sequence is TGCAGTGCCTCGGGAGGGGCTAATTCACCCCTCCACTTT.

The chain joins TRBV29-1 to TRBJ2-3; D possibly corresponds to TRBD1 (6 bases). This CDR3 is built from 15 residues. CDR1 is SQVTM and CDR2 is ANQGSEA in the germline V gene. V lost 5 bases, J lost 5 bases, and 20 bases lay in between. The CDR3 here is CSVKVRGKEEDTQYF. CDR3 DNA sequence: TGCAGCGTTAAAGTAAGGGGGAAGGAGGAAGATACGCAGTATTTT.

This chain links TRBV7-3 with TRBJ2-3; 10 bases map to TRBD2. Germline-derived CDR1 and CDR2 are SGHTA and FQGTGA. CDR3 length: 16 amino acids. The ends lost 1 base at V and 6 bases at J; junction bases unmatched: 7. CDR3 in amino acids: CASSLISPAGGDTQYF. The CDR3 bases are TGTGCCAGCAGCTTAATAAGTCCAGCGGGAGGGGATACGCAGTATTTT.

V and J are TRBV2 and TRBJ2-1; D gene unclear. The germline V gene has CDR1 SNHLY and CDR2 FYNNEI. This CDR3 spans 14 amino acids. V lost 6 bases and J 7 bases, leaving 16 bases between the germline ends. CDR3 sequence reads: CASSVPLDWNEQFF. In nucleotides, the CDR3 is TGTGCCAGCAGCGTCCCGTTAGATTGGAATGAGCAGTTCTTC. Full variable domain (outside the CDR3, taken from reference TRBV2 and TRBJ2-1): EPEVTQTPSHQVTQMGQEVILRCVPISNHLYFYWYRQILGQKVEFLVSFYNNEISEKSEIFDDQFSVERPDGSNFTLKIRSTKLEDSAMYFCASSVPLDWNEQFFGPGTRLTVL.

In this sample, this clonotype turned up a few times. The chain has TRBV6-5 and TRBJ2-3; 13 nucleotides align to TRBD2. The junction had 8 bases not matched to a gene; V was cut back by 2 bases and J by 3 bases. This CDR3 spans 18 amino acids. Germline loops: CDR1 MNHEY, CDR2 SVGAGI. The CDR3 is CASSYTWTSGSDTDTQYF. The CDR3 DNA follows: TGTGCCAGCAGTTACACCTGGACTAGCGGGAGTGATACAGATACGCAGTATTTT.

This chain uses TRBV29-1 with TRBJ1-2; no reliable D call. The CDR3 totals 12 residues. V lost 4 bases and J lost 4, with 10 bases in between. CDR1 and CDR2 (germline): SQVTM, ANQGSEA. The chain's CDR3 is CSVVSIGYGYTF. The CDR3 nucleotides read TGCAGCGTTGTGAGCATCGGCTATGGCTACACCTTC.

The chain combines TRBV7-6 with TRBJ2-1, with a possible D match to TRBD2 (7 bases). Germline assignment: CDR1 SGHVS and CDR2 FNYEAQ. Trimming pared 0 bases from V and 7 bases from J, leaving 16 bases between. The CDR3 is 16 residues long. DNA for the CDR3: TGTGCCAGCAGCTTAGCTGGGGGGGCCCCGTTGAATGAGCAGTTCTTC. This sequence encodes CASSLAGGAPLNEQFF.

The V call is TRBV11-1, the J call TRBJ2-3; D remains ambiguous. The ends were cut back, 1 base at V and 1 base at J, with 9 bases in the middle. In germline, CDR1 is SGHAT, CDR2 FQDESV (reference sequence). This CDR3 has 15 residues. CDR3 nucleotide sequence: TGTGCCAGCAGCTTAGAGGCGCGCGGCACAGATACGCAGTATTTT. Translated: CASSLEARGTDTQYF.

CDR3 loop: CASSPVSRDYEQYF. CDR3 DNA sequence: TGCGCCAGCAGCCCGGTGTCCCGGGACTACGAGCAGTACTTC. The V and J genes are TRBV5-1 and TRBJ2-7, with D tentatively TRBD2 (5 bases). The V end lost 4 bases, the J end lost 3 bases, and 14 bases lay between the germline ends. The CDR3 sequence is 14 residues long. CDR1 is SGHRS, CDR2 YFSETQ, per germline.

The rearrangement uses TRBV4-1 and TRBJ2-7, with 7 bases lining up with TRBD2. Germline V gene lookup returns CDR1 MGHRA and CDR2 YSYEKL. V gave up 1 base and J gave up 0 bases; unmatched junction bases: 0. CDR3 length: 14 residues. The DNA of the CDR3 is TGCGCCAGCAGCCAAGTAGCGGGCTCCTACGAGCAGTACTTC. Residues: CASSQVAGSYEQYF.

The chain has TRBV7-8 and TRBJ2-1; D perhaps matches TRBD1 (6 bases). Trimming took 5 bases from V and 0 from J, leaving 14 bases between them. The CDR3 totals 16 residues. Germline V gene data show CDR1 as SGHVS and CDR2 as FQNEAQ. CDR3 in DNA: TGTGCCAGCAGCAGCCATGGACAGCGCTCCTACAATGAGCAGTTCTTC. It encodes CASSSHGQRSYNEQFF.

Only a few counts were recorded for this clonotype. The V and J genes are TRBV19 and TRBJ2-7; D ambiguous. Germline V gene data show CDR1 as LNHDA and CDR2 as SQIVND (reference sequence). The CDR3 extends over 13 amino acids. V was trimmed by 3 bases and J by 6 bases, leaving 12 bases between them. The CDR3 DNA reads as TGTGCCAGTAGTATCTCCCTAGGCTCCGAGCAGTACTTC. It specifies CASSISLGSEQYF.

V and J are TRBV12-3 or TRBV12-4 and TRBJ1-5; D gene unclear. The CDR3 runs 13 residues. V lost 8 bases, J lost 2 bases, and 10 bases lay in between. CDR3 in DNA: TGTGCCAGCCGGAGGGTGGGCAATCAGCCCCAGCATTTT. Protein sequence: CASRRVGNQPQHF.

The V gene is TRBV5-1, the J gene TRBJ2-5; no clear D. The CDR3 sequence is 16 residues long. The V end lost 4 bases, the J end lost 2 bases, and 18 bases lay between the germline ends. Germline CDR1 and CDR2: SGHRS and YFSETQ. CDR3 in amino acids: CASSAPEAMIQETQYF. The CDR3 DNA sequence: TGCGCCAGCAGCGCCCCGGAAGCCATGATACAAGAGACCCAGTACTTC.

This chain connects TRBV20-1 to TRBJ2-1; D not resolved. Germline CDR1 is DFQATT and CDR2 is SNEGSKA (reference sequence). This CDR3 spans 10 amino acids. V was clipped by 5 bases and J by 5 bases, with 4 bases between them. CDR3 loop: CSALNNEQFF. The CDR3 DNA reads as TGCAGTGCTTTAAACAATGAGCAGTTCTTC.

The genes are TRBV6-6 and TRBJ1-1, with no clear D. With 2 bases removed from V and 3 bases from J, the gap between germline ends came to 10 bases. Germline-derived CDR1 and CDR2 are MNHNY and SVGAGI (reference sequence). This CDR3 comprises 14 residues. CDR3 bases: TGTGCCAGCAGTTACGGTGGGGAAGACACTGAAGCTTTCTTT. Its translation: CASSYGGEDTEAFF.

The V call is TRBV29-1, the J call TRBJ2-5, with 8 bases that match TRBD1. CDR3 length: 12 residues. Germline assignment: CDR1 SQVTM and CDR2 ANQGSEA. The ends lost 7 bases at V and 7 bases at J; junction bases unmatched: 8. The CDR3 coding sequence is TGCAGCGCGGGACAGGCCCCTGGGACCCAGTACTTC. This gives the protein CSAGQAPGTQYF. Based on the CDR3 plus reference TRBV29-1 and TRBJ2-5, the full variable domain is SAVISQKPSRDICQRGTSLTIQCQVDSQVTMMFWYRQQPGQSLTLIATANQGSEATYESGFVIDKFPISRPNLTFSTLTVSNMSPEDSSIYLCSAGQAPGTQYFGPGTRLLVL.

The chain carries TRBV4-1 and TRBJ2-5, with 7 bases matching TRBD2. The trim removed 1 base at V and 11 bases at J, leaving 13 bases unmatched. CDR3 length: 15 amino acids. Germline CDR1 is MGHRA and CDR2 is YSYEKL. The CDR3 reads CASSQVMGGSGEQYF. The DNA for the CDR3 is TGCGCCAGCAGCCAAGTAATGGGGGGGTCAGGAGAGCAGTACTTC.

This chain joins TRBV7-6 and TRBJ2-7; possible D gene TRBD2, 5 bases. Germline CDR1 and CDR2: SGHVS and FNYEAQ. This CDR3 has 15 amino acids. The V end lost 5 bases, the J end lost 1 base, and 15 bases lay between the germline ends. CDR3 protein: CASSPEAQESYEQYF. The DNA for the CDR3 is TGTGCCAGCAGCCCGGAGGCGCAGGAATCCTACGAGCAGTACTTC.

This chain uses TRBV28 with TRBJ2-5; tentative D call: TRBD2 (5 bases). Deletions cut 5 bases from V and 0 bases from J, with 13 bases between. From germline, CDR1 is MDHEN and CDR2 SYDVKM. This CDR3 comprises 15 residues. The DNA of the CDR3 is TGTGCCAGCAGTCGGCGGGTCCTGTACCAAGAGACCCAGTACTTC. Protein: CASSRRVLYQETQYF. Using reference TRBV28 and TRBJ2-5 for the parts outside the CDR3, the full variable domain is DVKVTQSSRYLVKRTGEKVFLECVQDMDHENMFWYRQDPGLGLRLIYFSYDVKMKEKGDIPEGYSVSREKKERFSLILESASTNQTSMYLCASSRRVLYQETQYFGPGTRLLVL.

The gene calls are TRBV29-1 and TRBJ2-7; maybe TRBD2 (5 bases). The germline V gene encodes CDR1 SQVTM and CDR2 ANQGSEA. The CDR3 is 12 amino acids. CDR3 nucleotide sequence: TGCAGCGTAGAAGGACTGGACTACGAGCAGTACGTC. Translating gives CSVEGLDYEQYV.

Notes on this clonotype: The junction differs from germline at one of its ends, possibly a read error. The genes are TRBV20-1 and TRBJ1-2; D uncertain. From germline, CDR1 is DFQATT and CDR2 SNEGSKA (reference sequence). The CDR3 runs 14 residues. CDR3 amino acids: CSTRNGETNYGYTF. Written as DNA, the CDR3 is TGCAGTACTAGAAACGGAGAGACTAACTATGGCTACACCTTC.

The chain recombines TRBV7-6 with TRBJ2-5; 8 bases map to TRBD2. The tail of the sequence fits TRBJ2-7 better, so the J call may be wrong. The CDR3 runs 19 residues. CDR1 and CDR2 from the germline V gene are SGHVS and FNYEAQ. CDR3 residues: CATKPFIIGRDPEVHEQYF. The DNA for the CDR3 is TGTGCCACCAAGCCCTTTATAATCGGGAGGGACCCGGAGGTCCACGAGCAGTACTTC.